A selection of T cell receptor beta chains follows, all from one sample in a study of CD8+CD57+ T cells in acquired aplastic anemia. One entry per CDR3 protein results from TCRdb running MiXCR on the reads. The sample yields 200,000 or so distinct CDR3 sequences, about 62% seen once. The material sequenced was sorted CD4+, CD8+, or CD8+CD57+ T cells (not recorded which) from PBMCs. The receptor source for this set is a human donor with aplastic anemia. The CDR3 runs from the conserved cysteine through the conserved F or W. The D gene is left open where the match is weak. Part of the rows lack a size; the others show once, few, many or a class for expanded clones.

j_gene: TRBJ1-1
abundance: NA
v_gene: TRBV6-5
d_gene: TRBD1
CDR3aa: CASSAMDRGSEAFF
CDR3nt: TGTGCCAGCAGTGCTATGGACAGGGGAAGTGAAGCTTTCTTT

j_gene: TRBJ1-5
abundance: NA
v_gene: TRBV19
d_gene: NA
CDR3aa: CASTGSNQPQHF
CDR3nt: TGTGCCAGTACTGGTAGCAATCAGCCCCAGCATTTT

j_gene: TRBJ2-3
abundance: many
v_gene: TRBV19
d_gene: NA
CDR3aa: CASSIGGEGADTQYF
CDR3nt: TGTGCCAGTAGTATTGGAGGGGAAGGCGCAGATACGCAGTATTTT

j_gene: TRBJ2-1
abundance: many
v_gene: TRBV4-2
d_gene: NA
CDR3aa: CASSLTWGDWDEQFF
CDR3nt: TGTGCCAGCAGCCTGACCTGGGGTGATTGGGATGAGCAGTTCTTC

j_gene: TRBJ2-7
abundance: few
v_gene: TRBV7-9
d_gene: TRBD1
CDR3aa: CASSNHGTAVYEQYF
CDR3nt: TGTGCCAGCAGCAACCACGGGACAGCAGTCTACGAGCAGTACTTC

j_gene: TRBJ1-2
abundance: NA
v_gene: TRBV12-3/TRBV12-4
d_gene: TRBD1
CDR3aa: CASSLSPGGGYGYTF
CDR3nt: TGTGCCAGCAGTTTATCCCCAGGGGGCGGGTATGGCTACACCTTC

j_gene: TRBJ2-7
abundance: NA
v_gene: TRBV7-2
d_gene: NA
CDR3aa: CASGARGSHEQYF
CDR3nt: TGTGCCAGCGGAGCTAGGGGCTCCCACGAGCAGTACTTC

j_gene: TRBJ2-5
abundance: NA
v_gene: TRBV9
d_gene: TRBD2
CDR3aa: CASSVTSGGAETQYF
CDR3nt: TGTGCCAGCAGCGTGACTAGCGGGGGGGCTGAGACCCAGTACTTC

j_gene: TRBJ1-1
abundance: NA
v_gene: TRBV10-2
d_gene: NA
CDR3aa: CASTQQQNTEAFF
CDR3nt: TGCGCCAGCACCCAACAGCAGAACACTGAAGCTTTCTTT

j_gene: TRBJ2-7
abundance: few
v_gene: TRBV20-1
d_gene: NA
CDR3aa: CSARAGVFYEQYF
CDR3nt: TGCAGTGCTAGAGCGGGAGTATTCTACGAGCAGTACTTC

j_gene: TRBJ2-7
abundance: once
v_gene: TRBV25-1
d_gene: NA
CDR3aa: CASSAPPCSYEQYF
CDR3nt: TGTGCCAGCAGTGCACCTCCGTGCTCCTACGAGCAGTACTTC

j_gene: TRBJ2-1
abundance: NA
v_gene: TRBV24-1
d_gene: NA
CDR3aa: CATGLGGTLNEQFF
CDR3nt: TGTGCCACCGGGCTCGGGGGCACGCTTAATGAGCAGTTCTTC

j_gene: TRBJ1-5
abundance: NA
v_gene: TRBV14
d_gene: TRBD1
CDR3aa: CASSVGTGDYQPQHF
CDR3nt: TGTGCCAGCAGCGTCGGGACAGGGGATTATCAGCCCCAGCATTTT

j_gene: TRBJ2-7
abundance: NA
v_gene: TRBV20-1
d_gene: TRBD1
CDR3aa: CSANRDRGWYEQYF
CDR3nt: TGCAGTGCTAATAGGGACAGGGGGTGGTACGAGCAGTACTTC

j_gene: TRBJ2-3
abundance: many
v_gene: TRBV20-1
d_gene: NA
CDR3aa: CSARPDETRAADTQYF
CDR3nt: TGCAGTGCTAGACCCGACGAGACCAGAGCGGCAGATACGCAGTATTTT

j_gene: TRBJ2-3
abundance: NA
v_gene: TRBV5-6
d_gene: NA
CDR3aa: CASKARGAAWTQYF
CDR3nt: TGTGCCAGTAAGGCGAGGGGGGCGGCTTGGACGCAGTATTTT

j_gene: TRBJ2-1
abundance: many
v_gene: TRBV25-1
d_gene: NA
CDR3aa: CASSEWVGSLSSYNEQFF
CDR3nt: TGTGCCAGCAGTGAATGGGTGGGGTCTTTAAGCTCCTACAATGAGCAGTTCTTC

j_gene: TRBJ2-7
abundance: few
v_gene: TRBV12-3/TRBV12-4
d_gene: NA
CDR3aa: CASSLVTYEQYF
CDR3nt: TGTGCCAGCAGTTTAGTGACCTACGAGCAGTACTTC

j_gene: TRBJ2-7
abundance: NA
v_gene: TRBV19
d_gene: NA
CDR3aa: CASTVGSSYEQYF
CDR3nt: TGTGCCAGTACCGTCGGGAGCTCCTACGAGCAGTACTTC

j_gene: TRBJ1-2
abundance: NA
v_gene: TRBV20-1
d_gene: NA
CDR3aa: CSARDQKKDGYTF
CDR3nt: TGCAGTGCTAGAGATCAGAAGAAGGATGGCTACACCTTC

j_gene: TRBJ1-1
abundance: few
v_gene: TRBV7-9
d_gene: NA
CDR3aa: CASSLTGPEAFF
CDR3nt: TGTGCCAGCAGCTTAACGGGGCCAGAAGCTTTCTTT

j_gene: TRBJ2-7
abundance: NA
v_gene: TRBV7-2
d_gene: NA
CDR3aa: CASSFGTANYEQYF
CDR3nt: TGTGCCAGCAGCTTCGGGACCGCAAACTACGAGCAGTACTTC

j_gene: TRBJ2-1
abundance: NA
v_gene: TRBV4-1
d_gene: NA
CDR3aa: CASSQDRIDDEQFF
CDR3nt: TGCGCCAGCAGCCAAGATCGAATAGACGATGAGCAGTTCTTC

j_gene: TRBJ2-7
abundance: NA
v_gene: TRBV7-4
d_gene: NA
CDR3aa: CASRYQGEGEQYF
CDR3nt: TGTGCCAGCAGATACCAGGGGGAGGGTGAGCAGTACTTC

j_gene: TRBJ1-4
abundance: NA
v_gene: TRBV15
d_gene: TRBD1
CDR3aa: CATSRERGQESKKLFF
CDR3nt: TGTGCCACCAGCAGGGAGAGGGGACAGGAAAGTAAAAAACTGTTTTTT

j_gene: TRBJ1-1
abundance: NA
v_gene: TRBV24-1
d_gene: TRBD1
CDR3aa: CATSDSGGWAEAFF
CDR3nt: TGTGCCACCAGTGATTCAGGGGGCTGGGCTGAAGCTTTCTTT

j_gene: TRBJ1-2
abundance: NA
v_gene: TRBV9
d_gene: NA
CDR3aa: CASSVADSANYGYTF
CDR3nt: TGTGCCAGCAGCGTAGCGGACAGCGCTAACTATGGCTACACCTTC

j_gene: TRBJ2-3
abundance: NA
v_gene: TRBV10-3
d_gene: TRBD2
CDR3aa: CAIRPTSGGAGWQYF
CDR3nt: TGTGCCATCAGGCCGACTAGCGGGGGGGCGGGTTGGCAGTATTTT

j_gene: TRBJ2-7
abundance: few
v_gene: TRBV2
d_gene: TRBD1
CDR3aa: CASRPGTGTYEQYF
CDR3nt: TGTGCCAGCAGACCCGGGACAGGAACCTACGAGCAGTACTTC

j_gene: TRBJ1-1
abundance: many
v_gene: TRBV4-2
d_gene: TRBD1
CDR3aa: CASSPNDRAYFGTEAFF
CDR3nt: TGTGCCAGCAGCCCCAACGACAGGGCCTATTTCGGCACTGAAGCTTTCTTT

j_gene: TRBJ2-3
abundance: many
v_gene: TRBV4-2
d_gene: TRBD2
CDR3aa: CASSQVPAGGADTQYF
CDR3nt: TGTGCCAGCAGCCAAGTTCCCGCGGGGGGAGCAGATACGCAGTATTTT

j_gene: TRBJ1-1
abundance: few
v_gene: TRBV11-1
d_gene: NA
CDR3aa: CASSLMTGNTEAFF
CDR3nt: TGTGCCAGCAGCTTGATGACAGGGAACACTGAAGCTTTCTTT

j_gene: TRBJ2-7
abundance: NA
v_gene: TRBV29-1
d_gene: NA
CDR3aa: CSVRQTYEQYF
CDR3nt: TGCAGCGTTCGACAGACCTACGAGCAGTACTTC

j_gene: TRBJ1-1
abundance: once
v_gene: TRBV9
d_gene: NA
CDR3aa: CASSPIPNTEAFF
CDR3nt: TGTGCCAGCAGCCCCATCCCGAACACTGAAGCTTTCTTT

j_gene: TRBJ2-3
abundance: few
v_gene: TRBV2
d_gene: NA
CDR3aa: CASSGLTSTDTQYF
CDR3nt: TGTGCCAGCAGTGGACTCACTAGCACAGATACGCAGTATTTT

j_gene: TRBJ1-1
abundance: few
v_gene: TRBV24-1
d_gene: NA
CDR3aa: CATSLGSYRAGEAFF
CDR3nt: TGTGCCACCAGTCTGGGGAGTTACAGGGCGGGGGAAGCTTTCTTT

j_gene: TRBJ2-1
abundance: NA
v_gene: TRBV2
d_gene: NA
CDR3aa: CANLASSYNEQFF
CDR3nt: TGTGCCAACCTTGCGAGCTCCTACAATGAGCAGTTCTTC

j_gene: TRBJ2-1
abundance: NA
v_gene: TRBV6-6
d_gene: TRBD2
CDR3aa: CASSYGGRSYNEQFF
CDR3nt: TGTGCCAGCAGTTACGGCGGGAGGTCCTACAATGAGCAGTTCTTC

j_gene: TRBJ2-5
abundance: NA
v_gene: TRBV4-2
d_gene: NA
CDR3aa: CASSQDEGDYLLETQYF
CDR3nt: TGTGCCAGCAGCCAAGATGAGGGCGACTACCTTTTGGAGACCCAGTACTTC

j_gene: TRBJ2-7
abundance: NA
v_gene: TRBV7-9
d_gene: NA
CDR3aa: CTSSPRNRALEQYF
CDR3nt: TGTACCAGCAGCCCCCGCAACCGAGCCTTGGAGCAGTACTTC

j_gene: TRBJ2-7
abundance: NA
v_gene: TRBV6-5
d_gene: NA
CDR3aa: CASSPREVYEQYF
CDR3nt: TGTGCCAGCAGCCCTAGGGAGGTCTACGAGCAGTACTTC

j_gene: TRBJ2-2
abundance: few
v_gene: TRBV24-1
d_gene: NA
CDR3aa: CATSDLGAGLTGELFF
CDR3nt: TGTGCCACCAGTGATTTGGGGGCAGGGCTTACCGGGGAGCTGTTTTTT

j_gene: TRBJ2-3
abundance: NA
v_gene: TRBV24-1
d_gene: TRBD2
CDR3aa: CATSDLREAPTDTQYF
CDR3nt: TGTGCCACCAGTGATTTACGGGAGGCTCCCACAGATACGCAGTATTTT

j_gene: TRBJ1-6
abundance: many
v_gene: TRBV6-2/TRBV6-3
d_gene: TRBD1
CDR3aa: CASRYPSGTGTYNSPLHF
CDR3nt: TGTGCCAGCAGGTACCCCTCCGGGACAGGGACCTATAATTCACCCCTCCACTTT

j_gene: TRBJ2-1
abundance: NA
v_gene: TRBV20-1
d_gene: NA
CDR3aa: CSARDVGDQCF
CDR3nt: TGCAGTGCTAGAGATGTTGGCGACCAGTGCTTC

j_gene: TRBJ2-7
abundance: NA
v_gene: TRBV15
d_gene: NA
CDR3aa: CATSRRDSYSSYEQYF
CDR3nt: TGTGCCACCAGCAGGAGGGATTCGTACTCTTCCTACGAGCAGTACTTC

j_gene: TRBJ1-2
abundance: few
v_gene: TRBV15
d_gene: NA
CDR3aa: CATKGYRGRGYTF
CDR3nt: TGTGCCACCAAGGGGTACCGGGGTAGAGGCTACACCTTC

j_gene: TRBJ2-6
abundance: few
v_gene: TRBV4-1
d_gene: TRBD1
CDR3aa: CASSPWTGASSSGANVLTF
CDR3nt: TGCGCCAGCAGCCCCTGGACAGGGGCTTCTAGCTCTGGGGCCAACGTCCTGACTTTC